The rows below give T cell receptor beta chains drawn from one sample of a study of cytomegalovirus exposure and HLA in healthy donors. Sequencing used immunoSEQ multiplex PCR; TCRdb keeps in-frame clones, though not all of them. The top ten hold over 5.5% of the sample, which has some 200,000 clones, 80% to 85% seen once. The sample was PBMCs. The receptors derive from a man in his forties in good health and CMV-seropositive. Each CDR3 is given with its conserved first and last residue. A D gene is named only where the DNA matches it firmly. Part of the rows lack a size; the others show once, few, many or a class for expanded clones.

clone_size: few; d_call: .; j_call: TRBJ2-7; v_call: TRBV18; cdr3_aa: CASSPGGAGSYEQYF; cdr3_nt: TGTGCCAGCTCACCGGGTGGGGCAGGGTCCTACGAGCAGTACTTC
clone_size: few; d_call: .; j_call: TRBJ1-4; v_call: TRBV7-9; cdr3_aa: CASSLAGANEKLFF; cdr3_nt: TGTGCCAGCAGTTTGGCGGGAGCTAATGAAAAACTGTTTTTT
clone_size: .; d_call: TRBD1; j_call: TRBJ1-1; v_call: TRBV2; cdr3_aa: CASSVGQFTEAFF; cdr3_nt: TGTGCCAGCAGTGTGGGACAGTTCACTGAAGCTTTCTTT
clone_size: .; d_call: TRBD1; j_call: TRBJ2-7; v_call: TRBV30; cdr3_aa: CAWSGDRSYEQYF; cdr3_nt: TGTGCCTGGAGTGGGGACAGGAGTTACGAGCAGTACTTC
clone_size: .; d_call: .; j_call: TRBJ2-2; v_call: TRBV10-3; cdr3_aa: CAISETAGELFF; cdr3_nt: TGTGCCATCAGTGAGACAGCCGGGGAGCTGTTTTTT
clone_size: .; d_call: .; j_call: TRBJ1-6; v_call: TRBV5-1; cdr3_aa: CASSLEVGDSPLHF; cdr3_nt: TGCGCCAGCAGCTTGGAGGTAGGGGATTCACCCCTCCACTTT
clone_size: .; d_call: .; j_call: TRBJ2-7; v_call: TRBV5-1; cdr3_aa: CASSFGAYEQYF; cdr3_nt: TGCGCCAGCAGCTTTGGGGCATACGAGCAGTACTTC
clone_size: .; d_call: TRBD2; j_call: TRBJ2-2; v_call: TRBV6-1; cdr3_aa: CASSEGLAGVTGELFF; cdr3_nt: TGTGCCAGCAGTGAAGGACTAGCGGGGGTTACCGGGGAGCTGTTTTTT
clone_size: .; d_call: .; j_call: TRBJ2-7; v_call: TRBV7-6; cdr3_aa: CASTDGHSYEQYF; cdr3_nt: TGTGCCAGTACCGACGGACATTCCTACGAGCAGTACTTC
clone_size: .; d_call: .; j_call: TRBJ2-7; v_call: TRBV6-5; cdr3_aa: CASSYSGGSEQYF; cdr3_nt: TGTGCCAGCAGTTACTCTGGAGGGAGCGAGCAGTACTTC
clone_size: .; d_call: .; j_call: TRBJ1-2; v_call: TRBV6-5; cdr3_aa: CASSDWTANYGYTF; cdr3_nt: TGTGCCAGCAGTGACTGGACAGCCAACTATGGCTACACCTTC